The next 32 T cell receptor beta chains were all read from a single sample in a study of monozygotic twins with inflammatory bowel disease. TCRdb reprocessed the 5' RACE reads, with one entry per CDR3 protein and no DNA. The sample has 80,000 or so distinct CDR3 sequences; the top ten hold roughly 7.4%. The sample consisted of blood. Receptors originate from a human donor with ulcerative colitis or Crohn's disease, or a healthy co-twin of an affected twin (not recorded which).

This rearrangement joins TRBV29-1 to TRBJ2-1; TCRdb designates TRBD1, a call that cannot be tested without DNA. Germline-derived CDR1 and CDR2 are SQVTM and ANQGSEA. This CDR3 spans 15 amino acids. CDR3 region: CSTEGESTRYNEQFF.

The rearrangement links TRBV20-1 to TRBJ2-1; TCRdb calls TRBD1, which cannot be checked without DNA. The CDR3 is 14 residues long. CDR1 and CDR2 (germline): DFQATT, SNEGSKA (reference sequence). CDR3 sequence: CSARRGTRYNEQFF.

V and J are TRBV5-4 and TRBJ1-2; no DNA is available, so the TRBD1 call from TCRdb remains unchecked. This CDR3 spans 15 amino acids. CDR1 and CDR2 (germline): SGHNT, YYREEE (reference sequence). CDR3 in amino acids: CASSNPGQGDYGYTF.

This sequence joins TRBV12-3 or TRBV12-4 and TRBJ2-7; TCRdb indicates TRBD2, and absent DNA this call remains unverified. CDR3 size: 19 residues. This CDR3 is CASSPGGWSVGRTTYEQYF.

The CDR3 protein is CSARVQTYGYTF. This rearrangement joins TRBV20-1 to TRBJ1-2. Germline V CDR1 and CDR2: DFQATT, SNEGSKA (reference sequence). The CDR3 runs 12 residues.

The chain is built from TRBV5-1 and TRBJ2-7; the TCRdb D gene call, TRBD2, has no DNA to confirm it. The CDR3 length is 15 residues. Germline assignment: CDR1 SGHRS and CDR2 YFSETQ. The CDR3 reads CASSLGTSGGYEQYF.

The chain combines TRBV19 with TRBJ1-1; TCRdb returns TRBD1, unconfirmable since there is no DNA. Germline CDR1 LNHDA, CDR2 SQIVND (reference sequence). CDR3 size: 15 residues. CDR3 region: CASRPSGTVNTEAFF.

The CDR3 sequence is CASSLDGGQGYYGYTF. The chain joins TRBV5-1 to TRBJ1-2; TCRdb indicates TRBD1, and absent DNA this call remains unverified. The V gene's germline CDR1 is SGHRS and CDR2 YFSETQ. This CDR3 has 16 amino acids.

V and J are TRBV20-1 and TRBJ2-3; the TCRdb D gene call, TRBD1, has no DNA to confirm it. Germline CDR1 is DFQATT and CDR2 is SNEGSKA (reference sequence). The CDR3 loop spans 17 amino acids. CDR3 loop: CSARSFRSGVKGDTQYF.

This chain links TRBV13 with TRBJ2-1. This CDR3 spans 14 amino acids. Germline-derived CDR1 and CDR2 are PRHDT and FYEKMQ (reference sequence). The CDR3 protein is CASSGPNPGYEQFF.

CDR3 region: CASSYSSQRQPQHF. The gene calls are TRBV6-6 and TRBJ1-5. The CDR3 is made up of 14 amino acids. Germline V gene lookup returns CDR1 MNHNY and CDR2 SVGAGI (reference sequence).

This chain links TRBV14 with TRBJ1-6; TCRdb selects TRBD1, and the lack of DNA leaves this call unchecked. CDR3 length equals 13 residues. The V gene's germline CDR1 is SGHDN and CDR2 FVKESK. CDR3: CASSQESRLPLHF.

The rearrangement joins TRBV12-3 or TRBV12-4 to TRBJ2-2. The length of the CDR3 is 13 residues. The CDR3 protein is CASSPKDTGELFF.

J is TRBJ1-4 and V is TRBV10-3. CDR1 and CDR2 (germline): ENHRY, SYGVKD. The CDR3 is made up of 12 amino acids. CDR3: CAISENDEKLFF.

The V call is TRBV20-1, the J call TRBJ2-2; TCRdb's D call of TRBD2 is untestable without DNA. CDR1 DFQATT and CDR2 SNEGSKA come from the germline V gene (reference sequence). This CDR3 has 17 residues. The CDR3: CSARGGSSTSNTGELFF.

CDR3 region: CASSLGTVNYGYTF. The V gene is TRBV5-1, the J gene TRBJ1-2. There are 14 residues in the CDR3. Germline CDR1 SGHRS, CDR2 YFSETQ.

The V gene is TRBV29-1, the J gene TRBJ2-5; TCRdb gives TRBD1 as the D gene, but with no DNA this cannot be confirmed. From germline, CDR1 is SQVTM and CDR2 ANQGSEA. The CDR3 has 12 amino acids. The CDR3: CSGGQLQETQYF. The full variable domain, in which reference TRBV29-1 and TRBJ2-5 provide the parts outside the CDR3, is SAVISQKPSRDICQRGTSLTIQCQVDSQVTMMFWYRQQPGQSLTLIATANQGSEATYESGFVIDKFPISRPNLTFSTLTVSNMSPEDSSIYLCSGGQLQETQYFGPGTRLLVL.

CDR3 sequence: CASSPDLAGNQPQHF. The chain joins TRBV7-9 to TRBJ1-5. CDR1 and CDR2 (germline): SEHNR, FQNEAQ (reference sequence). The CDR3 length is 15 residues.

The CDR3 sequence: CASSQTGYEQYF. The V call is TRBV5-5, the J call TRBJ2-7; TCRdb outputs TRBD1, but without DNA this stays unchecked. The CDR3 length is 12 residues. Germline CDR1 is SGHKS and CDR2 is YYEKEE (reference sequence).

This sequence joins TRBV7-2 and TRBJ2-5; TCRdb picks TRBD1, but there is no DNA to check that call. CDR1 is SGHTA and CDR2 is FQGNSA in the germline V gene. This CDR3 spans 15 amino acids. CDR3 sequence: CASSFQGGPGETQYF.

This rearrangement joins TRBV6-2 or TRBV6-3 to TRBJ2-1; TCRdb reports TRBD2, a call that lacks DNA to check it against. Germline CDR1 and CDR2: MNHEY and SVGEGT. The CDR3 consists of 14 residues. The CDR3 region is CASSDRSGADEQFF.

The gene calls are TRBV7-8 and TRBJ1-5; checking the TCRdb D call of TRBD1 is not possible without DNA. Germline V gene lookup returns CDR1 SGHVS and CDR2 FQNEAQ. This CDR3 has 14 amino acids. CDR3 in amino acids: CASSLGQAYQPQHF. The full variable domain, completed using reference TRBV7-8 and TRBJ1-5, is GAGVSQSPRYKVAKRGQDVALRCDPISGHVSLFWYQQALGQGPEFLTYFQNEAQLDKSGLPSDRFFAERPEGSVSTLKIQRTQQEDSAVYLCASSLGQAYQPQHFGDGTRLSIL.

V usage is TRBV5-5 and J usage is TRBJ2-1; TCRdb's assignment of TRBD1 cannot be checked, as there is no DNA. In germline, CDR1 is SGHKS, CDR2 YYEKEE (reference sequence). CDR3 length: 15 residues. This CDR3 reads CASILTDSPYNEQFF.

The V gene is TRBV16, the J gene TRBJ1-1; TCRdb returns TRBD1, unconfirmable since there is no DNA. Germline V CDR1 and CDR2: KGHSY, FQNENV. The CDR3 spans 16 residues. CDR3 in amino acids: CASSHRNVGQGAGAFF.

This chain links TRBV6-1 with TRBJ2-1; TCRdb designates TRBD2, a call that cannot be tested without DNA. CDR3 length equals 17 residues. Germline CDR1 is MNHNS and CDR2 is SASEGT. This CDR3 is CAPRGLAGVFSYNEQFF.

The CDR3 is CASWGAENTEAFF. V gene TRBV12-3 or TRBV12-4 combines with J gene TRBJ1-1; the TCRdb call, TRBD1, lacks DNA for checking. The length of the CDR3 is 13 residues.

This chain connects TRBV5-1 to TRBJ2-2; TCRdb selects TRBD1, and the lack of DNA leaves this call unchecked. The CDR3 totals 15 residues. Germline values: CDR1 SGHRS, CDR2 YFSETQ. This CDR3 reads CASRAGQGDTGELFF.

The chain couples TRBV9 to TRBJ1-2; there is no DNA to check the TCRdb D call of TRBD1. The germline gives CDR1 SGDLS, CDR2 YYNGEE. The CDR3 totals 13 residues. The CDR3 loop is CASSVTGNYGYTF.

The rearrangement uses TRBV11-2 and TRBJ2-2. The V gene's germline CDR1 is SGHAT and CDR2 FQNNGV. The CDR3 sequence is 18 residues long. CDR3 region: CASSLVWRRPPNTGELFF.

V usage is TRBV5-1 and J usage is TRBJ2-2. The CDR3 runs 12 residues. Germline assignment: CDR1 SGHRS and CDR2 YFSETQ. The CDR3 here is CASSFGTGELFF.

The chain recombines TRBV7-9 with TRBJ1-2. The CDR3 sequence is 15 residues long. The germline CDR1 and CDR2 sequences are SEHNR and FQNEAQ (reference sequence). CDR3 loop: CASSPFVERYYGYTF. Filled out from reference TRBV7-9 and TRBJ1-2, the complete variable domain reads DTGVSQNPRHKITKRGQNVTFRCDPISEHNRLYWYRQTLGQGPEFLTYFQNEAQLEKSRLLSDRFSAERPKGSFSTLEIQRTEQGDSAMYLCASSPFVERYYGYTFGSGTRLTVV.

The rearrangement uses TRBV12-3 or TRBV12-4 and TRBJ1-1; TCRdb lists TRBD1, though no DNA is available to test this call. The CDR3 runs 16 residues. This chain's CDR3 is CASSYTGDHVNTEAFF.